The rows below give T cell receptor beta chains drawn from one sample of a study of T cells in Graves' hyperthyroidism and ophthalmopathy. TCRdb re-called the multiplex PCR reads through MiXCR, storing one row per CDR3 protein. The table lists about 580,000 distinct CDR3 sequences, about half of them singletons, with about 8% in the top ten. The sequencing sample was made of peripheral blood or thyroid tissue (not recorded which). Every receptor here comes from a woman under 30 with Graves' hyperthyroidism. Both conserved end residues are trimmed from each CDR3. D genes are given only for firm matches. Expanded clones get a size class; other rows say once, few or many, or leave the size out.

d_gene: TRBD2; abundance: many; j_gene: TRBJ2-5; v_gene: TRBV5-6; CDR3aa: ASSLKGTRQETQY
d_gene: TRBD2; abundance: -; j_gene: TRBJ2-7; v_gene: TRBV20-1; CDR3aa: SARILSGREFEQY
d_gene: -; abundance: few; j_gene: TRBJ1-6; v_gene: TRBV9; CDR3aa: ASSPQTYNSPLH
d_gene: TRBD2; abundance: few; j_gene: TRBJ2-2; v_gene: TRBV5-4; CDR3aa: ASSQSSGRAPGELF
d_gene: TRBD1; abundance: many; j_gene: TRBJ2-5; v_gene: TRBV12-3/TRBV12-4; CDR3aa: ASSSGTGKLETQY
d_gene: TRBD1; abundance: -; j_gene: TRBJ1-2; v_gene: TRBV20-1; CDR3aa: SATTGGRAGYGYT
d_gene: TRBD1; abundance: -; j_gene: TRBJ2-5; v_gene: TRBV20-1; CDR3aa: SAGGTGGVRSETQY
d_gene: -; abundance: -; j_gene: TRBJ2-7; v_gene: TRBV2; CDR3aa: ASSALRGDDEQY
d_gene: -; abundance: once; j_gene: TRBJ1-2; v_gene: TRBV20-1; CDR3aa: SARDGRGFDT
d_gene: -; abundance: -; j_gene: TRBJ1-5; v_gene: TRBV5-1; CDR3aa: ASSLPRTSGGGYQETQH
d_gene: -; abundance: many; j_gene: TRBJ1-1; v_gene: TRBV10-3; CDR3aa: AIKQVNTEAF
d_gene: -; abundance: few; j_gene: TRBJ2-7; v_gene: TRBV6-6; CDR3aa: ASSLPDTSYEQY
d_gene: -; abundance: -; j_gene: TRBJ1-6; v_gene: TRBV24-1; CDR3aa: ATSHLETQY
d_gene: TRBD1; abundance: -; j_gene: TRBJ1-2; v_gene: TRBV24-1; CDR3aa: ATSDLIGGSANYGYT
d_gene: -; abundance: many; j_gene: TRBJ2-7; v_gene: TRBV19; CDR3aa: ASSTSAILDHEQY
d_gene: -; abundance: many; j_gene: TRBJ2-7; v_gene: TRBV25-1; CDR3aa: ASSEGGAGGWNEQY
d_gene: -; abundance: -; j_gene: TRBJ2-2; v_gene: TRBV20-1; CDR3aa: SARDGRRELF
d_gene: -; abundance: -; j_gene: TRBJ2-1; v_gene: TRBV24-1; CDR3aa: ATRSDSSYNEQF
d_gene: -; abundance: -; j_gene: TRBJ1-6; v_gene: TRBV29-1; CDR3aa: SVAPRVSLYAPLH
d_gene: -; abundance: many; j_gene: TRBJ2-5; v_gene: TRBV6-1; CDR3aa: ASYPVAEYQETQY
d_gene: -; abundance: -; j_gene: TRBJ2-5; v_gene: TRBV6-5; CDR3aa: ASSYGAETQY
d_gene: -; abundance: many; j_gene: TRBJ2-7; v_gene: TRBV7-9; CDR3aa: ASSDGPPTSGGGNYEQY
d_gene: -; abundance: many; j_gene: TRBJ2-5; v_gene: TRBV9; CDR3aa: ASSPGASGPQETQY
d_gene: -; abundance: many; j_gene: TRBJ2-2; v_gene: TRBV2; CDR3aa: ASSEESGLNTGELF
d_gene: -; abundance: -; j_gene: TRBJ2-7; v_gene: TRBV7-6; CDR3aa: ASSRGPEQY
d_gene: TRBD2; abundance: -; j_gene: TRBJ2-3; v_gene: TRBV12-3/TRBV12-4; CDR3aa: ASRETSGSDTQY
d_gene: TRBD1; abundance: -; j_gene: TRBJ2-3; v_gene: TRBV7-3; CDR3aa: ASSSTPGQGSTDTQY
d_gene: TRBD1; abundance: many; j_gene: TRBJ1-5; v_gene: TRBV5-6; CDR3aa: ASSSNKDRVWYQPQH
d_gene: -; abundance: -; j_gene: TRBJ2-7; v_gene: TRBV29-1; CDR3aa: SVAKDTQYEQY
d_gene: TRBD2; abundance: -; j_gene: TRBJ2-1; v_gene: TRBV15; CDR3aa: ATSRSPSTSGAYNEQF
d_gene: TRBD2; abundance: -; j_gene: TRBJ2-7; v_gene: TRBV3-1; CDR3aa: ASSWRTSGIYEQY
d_gene: -; abundance: many; j_gene: TRBJ1-5; v_gene: TRBV19; CDR3aa: ASIEGLGQPQH
d_gene: TRBD1; abundance: -; j_gene: TRBJ1-6; v_gene: TRBV5-1; CDR3aa: ASSQGDRGVAPLH
d_gene: TRBD1; abundance: few; j_gene: TRBJ2-3; v_gene: TRBV24-1; CDR3aa: ATSDATGDSRTDTQY
d_gene: TRBD1; abundance: once; j_gene: TRBJ1-1; v_gene: TRBV19; CDR3aa: ASSSSGTGQAF
d_gene: TRBD1; abundance: -; j_gene: TRBJ2-1; v_gene: TRBV2; CDR3aa: ATTGTGGGGNNEQF
d_gene: TRBD1; abundance: many; j_gene: TRBJ2-7; v_gene: TRBV4-1; CDR3aa: ASSQLQGFASYEQY
d_gene: -; abundance: few; j_gene: TRBJ2-7; v_gene: TRBV5-4; CDR3aa: ASSWGGGQGDEQY
d_gene: -; abundance: -; j_gene: TRBJ2-3; v_gene: TRBV25-1; CDR3aa: ASTVSPTGGTDTQY
d_gene: -; abundance: -; j_gene: TRBJ1-2; v_gene: TRBV20-1; CDR3aa: SAKGKGGYGYT
d_gene: -; abundance: few; j_gene: TRBJ1-2; v_gene: TRBV29-1; CDR3aa: SSLALGNGYT
d_gene: TRBD2; abundance: many; j_gene: TRBJ2-5; v_gene: TRBV7-9; CDR3aa: ASSAGRLAGVTQETQY
d_gene: -; abundance: many; j_gene: TRBJ2-7; v_gene: TRBV7-9; CDR3aa: ASSPYATSRSYEQY
d_gene: -; abundance: many; j_gene: TRBJ2-7; v_gene: TRBV5-5; CDR3aa: ASSLLQGQPPYEQY
d_gene: -; abundance: many; j_gene: TRBJ2-5; v_gene: TRBV7-9; CDR3aa: ASNQFLRETQY
d_gene: -; abundance: -; j_gene: TRBJ1-2; v_gene: TRBV6-1; CDR3aa: ASSEGLANYGYT
d_gene: -; abundance: -; j_gene: TRBJ2-3; v_gene: TRBV10-3; CDR3aa: AISDGVEGDTQY
d_gene: TRBD1; abundance: many; j_gene: TRBJ1-1; v_gene: TRBV4-2; CDR3aa: ASSQAGQLNTEAF
d_gene: TRBD1; abundance: many; j_gene: TRBJ1-2; v_gene: TRBV29-1; CDR3aa: SVLGQGNGDGYT
d_gene: TRBD1; abundance: many; j_gene: TRBJ2-7; v_gene: TRBV24-1; CDR3aa: ATSTSGTGGFEQY
d_gene: TRBD2; abundance: few; j_gene: TRBJ2-3; v_gene: TRBV7-2; CDR3aa: ASSSGLAGDADTQY
d_gene: TRBD1; abundance: many; j_gene: TRBJ1-1; v_gene: TRBV7-8; CDR3aa: ASSPNRGGRNTEAF
d_gene: -; abundance: many; j_gene: TRBJ2-7; v_gene: TRBV15; CDR3aa: ATSRAYVRRSYEQY